A selection of T cell receptor beta chains follows, all from one sample in a study of T-cell memory formation after mild COVID-19. TCRdb re-called the 5' RACE reads with MiXCR, one entry per CDR3 protein. The data contain about 320,000 distinct CDR3 sequences, over 11% of them seen just once; the ten biggest clones take up over 20%. Material for sequencing was PBMCs or a T cell subset sorted from them (not recorded which). These TCRs come from a man aged 18 to 35 who had mild COVID-19 (a few samples of this study predate the infection). Cell type and time point are not known. Both conserved end residues are part of each CDR3. The order of the fields is D gene, J gene, clone size, V gene, CDR3 protein, CDR3 DNA. A D gene is named only where the DNA matches it firmly. Part of the rows lack a size; the others show once, few, many or a class for expanded clones.

TRBD1,TRBJ2-1,few,TRBV7-2,CASSLPAGQGGPEDEQFF,TGTGCCAGCAGCCTCCCGGCGGGACAGGGGGGGCCTGAGGATGAGCAGTTCTTC
TRBD2,TRBJ2-5,few,TRBV6-5,CASSPLPGGATKETQYF,TGTGCCAGCAGTCCCCTACCGGGGGGGGCCACCAAAGAGACCCAGTACTTC
.,TRBJ2-1,few,TRBV7-2,CASSQSWGSYNEQFF,TGTGCCAGCAGCCAAAGTTGGGGCTCCTACAATGAGCAGTTCTTC
.,TRBJ1-1,.,TRBV6-5,CASSYLRGNTEAFF,TGTGCCAGCAGTTACCTGAGGGGGAACACTGAAGCTTTCTTT
.,TRBJ1-5,.,TRBV6-1,CASTQEGHNQPQHF,TGTGCCAGCACCCAGGAGGGGCACAATCAGCCCCAGCATTTT
TRBD2,TRBJ2-1,few,TRBV7-3,CASSLEAGGWNEQFF,TGTGCCAGCAGCCTTGAGGCGGGGGGGTGGAATGAGCAGTTCTTC
.,TRBJ2-7,.,TRBV10-3,CAIRRVDSGYEQYF,TGTGCCATCAGAAGAGTGGATTCCGGCTACGAGCAGTACTTC
.,TRBJ2-5,.,TRBV11-2,CASSLEPWGYQETQYF,TGTGCCAGCAGCTTAGAACCTTGGGGGTACCAAGAGACCCAGTACTTC
.,TRBJ1-5,.,TRBV20-1,CSAGGLFLNQPQHF,TGCAGTGCCGGGGGCCTTTTCCTAAATCAGCCCCAGCATTTT
.,TRBJ2-4,few,TRBV4-1,CASSPEPGAKNIQYF,TGCGCCAGCAGCCCCGAACCCGGAGCCAAAAACATTCAGTACTTC